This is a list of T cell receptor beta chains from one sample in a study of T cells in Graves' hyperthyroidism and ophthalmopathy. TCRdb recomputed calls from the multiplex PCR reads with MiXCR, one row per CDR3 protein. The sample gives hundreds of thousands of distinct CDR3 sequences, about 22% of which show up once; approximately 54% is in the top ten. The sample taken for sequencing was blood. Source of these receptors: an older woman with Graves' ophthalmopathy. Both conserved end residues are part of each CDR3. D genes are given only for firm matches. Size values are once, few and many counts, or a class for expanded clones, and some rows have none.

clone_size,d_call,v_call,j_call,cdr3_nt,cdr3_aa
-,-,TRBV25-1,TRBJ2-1,TGTGCCAGCACCCACTCCTCGGCAGCGAACAATGAGCAGTTCTTC,CASTHSSAANNEQFF
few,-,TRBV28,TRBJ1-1,TGTGCCAGCAGTTTATCCGCGGGAGGGGCTTTCTTT,CASSLSAGGAFF
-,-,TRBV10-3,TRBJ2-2,TGTGCCATCAGGGCCCAGGGCACCGGGGAGCTGTTTTTT,CAIRAQGTGELFF
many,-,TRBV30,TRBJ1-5,TGTGCCTGGAGTGTACTCGGGGGTTCGAGCAATCAGCCCCAGCATTTT,CAWSVLGGSSNQPQHF
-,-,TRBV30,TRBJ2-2,TGTGCCTGGAGTGTACTAGACACCGGGGAGCTGTTTTTT,CAWSVLDTGELFF
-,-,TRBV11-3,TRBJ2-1,TGTGCCAGCAGCCCCGGGGGACCGGTCGATGAGCAGTTCTTC,CASSPGGPVDEQFF
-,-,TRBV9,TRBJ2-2,TGTGCCAGCAGCGTAGGTTTGTACGGGGAGCTGTTTTTT,CASSVGLYGELFF
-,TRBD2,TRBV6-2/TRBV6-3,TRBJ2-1,TGTGCCAGCAGTTCTCGTGGGAGGACTAGCGGGAGTATCCATGAGCAGTTCTTC,CASSSRGRTSGSIHEQFF
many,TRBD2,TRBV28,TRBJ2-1,TGTGCCAGCAGTTTATTCCTCGGGACTAGCGGGAGGGCTGAGCAGTTCTTC,CASSLFLGTSGRAEQFF
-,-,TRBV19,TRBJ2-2,TGTGCCAGTAGTGTTCCGGTCCCCGGGGAGCTGTTTTTT,CASSVPVPGELFF
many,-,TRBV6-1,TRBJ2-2,TGTGCCACCCAACGGCATGGGGGCACCGGGGAGCTGTTTTTT,CATQRHGGTGELFF
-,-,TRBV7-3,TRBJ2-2,TGTGCCAGCGGCCACAAGGGGAGCACCGGGGAGCTGTTTTTT,CASGHKGSTGELFF
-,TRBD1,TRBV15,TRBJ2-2,TGTGCCACCAGCAGGCCGGACAGGGGTAACACCGGGGAGCTGTTTTTT,CATSRPDRGNTGELFF
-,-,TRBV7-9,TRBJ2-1,TGTGCCAGCAGCCCGGGGTCCGGGAGGGGGCTGTTCTTC,CASSPGSGRGLFF
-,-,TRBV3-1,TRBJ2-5,TGTGCCAGCAGATTACAGGGCGGCCAAGAGACCCAGTACTTC,CASRLQGGQETQYF
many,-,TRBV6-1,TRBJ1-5,TGTGCCAGCAGTTCCCGGGGGGTAGAACAGCCCCAGCATTTT,CASSSRGVEQPQHF
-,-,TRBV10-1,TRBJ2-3,TGCGCCAGCAGTATGCAGGGCACAGATACGCAGTATTTT,CASSMQGTDTQYF
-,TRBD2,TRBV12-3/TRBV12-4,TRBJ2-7,TGTGCCAGCAGCCGCGGACTAGTGATCTCCTACGAGCAGTACTTC,CASSRGLVISYEQYF
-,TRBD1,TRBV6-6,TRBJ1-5,TGTGCCAGCAGTTACGACAGGGGGCCGGGCAAAAGCAATCAGCCCCAGCATTTT,CASSYDRGPGKSNQPQHF
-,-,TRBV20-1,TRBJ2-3,TGCAGTGCTAGAGTTATATTATCAGATACGCAGTATTTT,CSARVILSDTQYF
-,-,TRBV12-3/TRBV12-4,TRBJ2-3,TGTGCCAGCCGTGGACGAAGTTGGGATACGCAGTATTTT,CASRGRSWDTQYF
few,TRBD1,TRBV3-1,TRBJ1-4,TGTGCCAGCAGCCGGACAGGGGCTAATGAATATCTGTTTTTT,CASSRTGANEYLFF
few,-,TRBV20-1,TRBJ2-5,TGCAGTGCTAGAGGGGGAAGCGGAAGGACAGAGACCCAGTACTTC,CSARGGSGRTETQYF
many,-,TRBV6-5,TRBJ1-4,TGTGCCAGCAGTTACTCTTCGGTTAATGAAAAACTGTTTTTT,CASSYSSVNEKLFF
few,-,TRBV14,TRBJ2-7,TGTGCCAGCAGCCAAGACATGGGCTCCTACGAGCAGTACTTC,CASSQDMGSYEQYF
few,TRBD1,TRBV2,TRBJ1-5,TGTGCCAGCAGTGAATCCGGGACAGGGTATAAACGTTTTAATCAGCCCCAGCATTTT,CASSESGTGYKRFNQPQHF
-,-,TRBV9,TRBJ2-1,TGTGCCTCTAAGAGGGACGGCAATGAGCAGTTCTTC,CASKRDGNEQFF
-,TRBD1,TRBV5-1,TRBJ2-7,TGCGCCAGCAGCCATCCCCCCCCGGGACAGGATGCCTACGAGCAGTACTTC,CASSHPPPGQDAYEQYF
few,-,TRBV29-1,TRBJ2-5,TGCAGCGTTGGCTACGGGAACCAAGAGACCCAGTACTTC,CSVGYGNQETQYF